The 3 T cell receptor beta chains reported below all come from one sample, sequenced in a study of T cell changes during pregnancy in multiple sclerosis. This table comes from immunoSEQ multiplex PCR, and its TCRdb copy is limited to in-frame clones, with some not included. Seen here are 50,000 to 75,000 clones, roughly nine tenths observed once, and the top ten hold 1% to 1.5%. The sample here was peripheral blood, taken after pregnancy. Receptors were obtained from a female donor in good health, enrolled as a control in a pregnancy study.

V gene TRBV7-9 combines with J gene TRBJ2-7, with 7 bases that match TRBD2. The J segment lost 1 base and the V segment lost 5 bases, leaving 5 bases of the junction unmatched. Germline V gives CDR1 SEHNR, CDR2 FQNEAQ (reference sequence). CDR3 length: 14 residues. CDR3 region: CASSMGGFSYEQYF. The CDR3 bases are TGTGCCAGCAGCATGGGAGGGTTTTCCTACGAGCAGTACTTC.

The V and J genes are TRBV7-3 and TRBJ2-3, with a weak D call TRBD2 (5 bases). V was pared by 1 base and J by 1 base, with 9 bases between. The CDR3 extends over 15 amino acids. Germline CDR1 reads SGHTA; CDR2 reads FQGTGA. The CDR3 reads CASSLSGYGTDTQYF. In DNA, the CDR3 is TGTGCCAGCAGCTTAAGCGGGTACGGCACAGATACGCAGTATTTT.

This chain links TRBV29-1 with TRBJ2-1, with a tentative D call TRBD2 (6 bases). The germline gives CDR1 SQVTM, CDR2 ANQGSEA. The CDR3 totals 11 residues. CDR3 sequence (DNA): TGCAGTCTGGGGGGTCCCCAAGGGCAGTTCTTC. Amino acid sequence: CSLGGPQGQFF.